Given below is one T cell receptor beta chain in context. Generated by immunoSEQ multiplex PCR, the TCRdb table keeps only in-frame clones and is missing some. This table holds some 170,000 clones, approximately 93% found once. V lost 1 base to trimming and J lost 1 base, with 4 bases between them. Germline loops: CDR1 SGHDN, CDR2 FVKESK. This CDR3 comprises 13 residues. The data were obtained in a study of T cell responses to AZD1222 COVID-19 vaccine. Sequenced material: peripheral blood, taken 28 days after the second AZD1222 dose. This TCR came from an adult who received the AZD1222 COVID-19 vaccine. V is TRBV14 and J is TRBJ1-1; D is unresolved. CDR3 in DNA: TGTGCCAGCAGCCAAGTCAGGAACACTGAAGCTTTCTTT. Encoded protein: CASSQVRNTEAFF.